This TCR beta chain comes out of a study of glioma-infiltrating T cells after dendritic cell vaccination. The overall study: Three intradermal dendritic cell vaccine injections were given every two weeks.

For this clone: Its target is not known.

The CDR3 has 14 residues. Germline CDR1 is LNHDA and CDR2 is SQIVND (reference sequence). V was trimmed by 10 bases and J by 3 bases, leaving 17 bases between them. Time point defined: after dendritic cell vaccination, including at tumor progression/relapse. Only patients with spare fresh-frozen tumor and over two years of follow-up were included. The PCR used 60 V beta and 13 J beta primers. Using immunoSEQ multiplex PCR, the repertoire was profiled, and TCRdb retains in-frame clones only, with some absent. There are 75,000 to 95,000 clones in the sample; roughly 91% occur only once, and more than 2% lies in the top ten. Study-wide results and caveats: Longer survival after dendritic cell vaccination followed higher pretreatment TIL content.

The rearrangement joins TRBV19 to TRBJ2-3; D call uncertain. The sample consisted of blood, taken after dendritic cell vaccination. The sequence was collected from a human donor with glioblastoma. The CDR3 DNA reads TGTGCCACTTCGACTGGATTCGGGACAGATACGCAGTATTTT. Protein: CATSTGFGTDTQYF. Supplemented by reference TRBV19 and TRBJ2-3, the full variable domain reads DGGITQSPKYLFRKEGQNVTLSCEQNLNHDAMYWYRQDPGQGLRLIYYSQIVNDFQKGDIAEGYSVSREKKESFPLTVTSAQKNPTAFYLCATSTGFGTDTQYFGPGTRLTVL.